These 8 T cell receptor beta chains were sequenced from one sample in a study of sequential checkpoint blockade in melanoma. Clones were sequenced by immunoSEQ multiplex PCR, and TCRdb holds only the in-frame ones, with some missing. This table holds about 37,000 clones, roughly a third found once. The sample's treatment: randomized to nivolumab then ipilimumab (arm A) or the reverse (arm B). This specimen was tumor tissue (inferred from file names), taken from a patient given nivolumab and ipilimumab in sequence. These receptors were collected from a human donor with melanoma.

The V call is TRBV15, the J call TRBJ1-1, with TRBD1 identical over 10 bases. Germline V gene lookup returns CDR1 LNHNV and CDR2 YYDKDF (reference sequence). The ends lost 2 bases at V and 6 bases at J; junction bases unmatched: 3. The CDR3 consists of 14 residues. The CDR3 here is CATSRPDRGAEAFF. CDR3 DNA sequence: TGTGCCACCAGCAGACCGGACAGGGGGGCTGAAGCTTTCTTT.

Many counts were recorded for this clone. This chain links TRBV6-8 with TRBJ2-1, with 8 nucleotides matching TRBD1. The ends lost 6 bases at V and 2 bases at J; junction bases unmatched: 6. The CDR3 loop spans 15 amino acids. The germline gives CDR1 MNHGY, CDR2 SAAAGT. CDR3: CASSQGQATYNEQFF. For the CDR3, the DNA is TGTGCCAGCAGCCAGGGACAGGCCACCTACAATGAGCAGTTCTTC.

V usage is TRBV7-2 and J usage is TRBJ2-5; D is perhaps TRBD1 (6 bases). This CDR3 has 13 amino acids. CDR1 and CDR2 from the germline V gene are SGHTA and FQGNSA. V was clipped by 2 bases and J by 5 bases, with 9 bases between them. DNA of the CDR3: TGTGCCAGCAGCTTAATGGGGGCGGAGACCCAGTACTTC. This encodes CASSLMGAETQYF.

V usage is TRBV28 and J usage is TRBJ1-5; weak D call: TRBD1 (5 bases). CDR1 and CDR2 from the germline V gene are MDHEN and SYDVKM. Deletions cut 7 bases from V and 6 bases from J, with 16 bases between. The CDR3 has 14 residues. CDR3 nucleotides: TGTGCCAGCAACACACTGGGGGGAGGTCAGCCCCAGCATTTT. This encodes CASNTLGGGQPQHF.

This clone was detected a few times. V gene TRBV6-8 combines with J gene TRBJ1-1; TRBD1 aligns across 10 bases. The CDR3 is 14 residues long. Germline trimming cut 10 bases from V and 6 bases from J; bases unmatched to any gene: 11. The germline CDR1 and CDR2 sequences are MNHGY and SAAAGT. CDR3 sequence: CATRQGASIPEAFF. The DNA of the CDR3 is TGTGCCACCCGACAGGGGGCTTCGATCCCTGAAGCTTTCTTT.

V gene TRBV18 combines with J gene TRBJ2-5; TRBD2 agrees at 7 bases. The CDR3 contains 19 residues. V was pared by 2 bases and J by 1 base, with 16 bases of the junction left unmatched. Per germline, CDR1 KGHSH and CDR2 LQKENI. The CDR3 loop is CASSPTASLGGVFQETQYF. The CDR3 nucleotides are TGTGCCAGCTCACCAACGGCCTCTTTGGGGGGGGTATTCCAAGAGACCCAGTACTTC.

The genes are TRBV5-1 and TRBJ2-7, with 7 bases matching TRBD2. Per germline, CDR1 SGHRS and CDR2 YFSETQ. J gave up 0 bases and V 0 bases, and 0 bases lay outside the gene matches. The CDR3 contains 14 residues. DNA for the CDR3: TGCGCCAGCAGCTTGGGCGGGAGCTCCTACGAGCAGTACTTC. Residues: CASSLGGSSYEQYF.

This chain joins TRBV19 and TRBJ2-5; 7 nucleotides agree with TRBD1. Trimming removed 5 bases from V and 0 bases from J; junction bases left unmatched: 12. The length of the CDR3 is 17 residues. Germline-derived CDR1 and CDR2 are LNHDA and SQIVND (reference sequence). CDR3 residues: CASSVQGVSHYQETQYF. In DNA form, the CDR3 reads TGTGCCAGTAGTGTCCAGGGGGTTTCTCATTACCAAGAGACCCAGTACTTC.